This T cell receptor beta chain derives from a study of T cell repertoires in cytomegalovirus infection. For the study at large: Shared public TCR beta signatures pointed to both CMV infection and a matching HLA type.

The V and J ends lost 5 bases and 7 bases respectively, with 9 bases between them. There are 12 residues in the CDR3. Germline lookup yields CDR1 SGHTA and CDR2 FQGNSA. The sample holds many counts of this clonotype. No antigen is known for it. Study-level findings and limits: There were HLA-C-restricted CMV-specific TCR beta clonotypes dominating the ex vivo response.

One entry per CDR3 protein results from TCRdb running MiXCR on the reads. The sample comprises approximately 1,000,000 distinct CDR3 sequences, approximately 32% of which are singletons, and under 15% rests with the top ten. The sample here was cultured CD8+ T cells from PBMCs, taken from culture after CMV antigen stimulation. The chain employs TRBV7-2 and TRBJ2-1; no clear D. The origin of this receptor is a human donor in good health (CMV status not recorded). Some clones in this sample may be carry-over from other donors' samples. In DNA, the CDR3 is TGTGCCAGCAGCCCGAAGAGGAATGAGCAGTTCTTC. This sequence encodes CASSPKRNEQFF.